This TCR beta chain was captured in a study of blood T cell repertoires in COVID-19. About the study: Spain, Italy and the United States supplied samples that represented acute and convalescent COVID-19.

CDR3 length: 13 amino acids. Germline CDR1 and CDR2: MDHEN and SYDVKM. Trimming cost V 1 base and J 6 bases, with 7 bases left between them. Clones were read by immunoSEQ multiplex PCR, and TCRdb kept only the in-frame ones, dropping some. The table records 110,000 or so clones, 65% to 90% of them present only once. The chain links TRBV28 to TRBJ2-1; tentatively, D is TRBD2 (5 bases). The sample taken for sequencing was peripheral blood. The TCR sequence derives from an older man with acute or convalescent COVID-19. The CDR3 DNA is TGTGCCAGCAGTTTATTAGGGAGCAATGAGCAGTTCTTC. This translates into CASSLLGSNEQFF.